The entry below gives a single T cell receptor (beta chain) sequence along with its context. In the authors' workflow: Amplification with reference gene primers provided the estimates of nucleated cell counts. Measured with immunoSEQ multiplex PCR; TCRdb has only the in-frame clones, and not every one. That table gives V, J and clone size, and the DNA gave D and trimming. Seen here are 200,000 to 250,000 clones, about 87% observed once, and the top ten hold roughly 2.5%. This CDR3 has 14 amino acids. J gave up 6 bases and V 6 bases, and 11 bases lay outside the gene matches. Germline lookup yields CDR1 MNHEY and CDR2 SMNVEV (reference sequence). Seattle participants joined during active infection and were tracked over time. This entry belongs to a study of blood T cell repertoires in COVID-19. At the level of the study: Samples taken during acute and convalescent COVID-19 were collected in the United States, Italy and Spain.

This receptor was identified in a man between 25 and 39 years old with COVID-19, enrolled during active disease. V usage is TRBV27 and J usage is TRBJ2-7; 7 bases are shared with TRBD1. Sequencing was carried out using peripheral blood. In DNA form, the CDR3 reads TGTGCCAGCAGACCGGGACAGATCGTCGGCGAGCAGTACTTC. Translated: CASRPGQIVGEQYF.